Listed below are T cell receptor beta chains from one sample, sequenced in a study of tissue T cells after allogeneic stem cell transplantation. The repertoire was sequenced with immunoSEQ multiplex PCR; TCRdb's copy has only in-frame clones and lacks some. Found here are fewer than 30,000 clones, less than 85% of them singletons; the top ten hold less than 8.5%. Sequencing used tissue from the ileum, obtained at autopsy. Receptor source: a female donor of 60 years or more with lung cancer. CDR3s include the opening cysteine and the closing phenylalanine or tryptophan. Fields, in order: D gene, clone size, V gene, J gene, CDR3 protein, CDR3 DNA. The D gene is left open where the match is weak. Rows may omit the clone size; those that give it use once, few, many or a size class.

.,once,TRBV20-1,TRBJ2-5,CSASFGETQYF,TGCAGTGCCAGTTTCGGAGAGACCCAGTACTTC
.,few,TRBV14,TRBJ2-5,CASSQDRGTSRTQYF,TGTGCCAGCAGCCAAGATCGGGGGACGTCGAGGACCCAGTACTTC
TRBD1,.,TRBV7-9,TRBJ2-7,CASSLGDRWRMEQYF,TGTGCCAGCAGCCTAGGGGACAGGTGGAGAATGGAGCAGTACTTC
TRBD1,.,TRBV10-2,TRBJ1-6,CASSPGQGWYSPLHF,TGCGCCAGCAGTCCGGGACAGGGTTGGTATTCACCCCTCCACTTT
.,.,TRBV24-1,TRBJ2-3,CATSVFGDPTDTQYF,TGTGCCACCAGTGTCTTCGGGGACCCTACAGATACGCAGTATTTT
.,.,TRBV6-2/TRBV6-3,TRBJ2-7,CASSYSDGTFYEQYF,TGTGCCAGCAGTTACTCTGACGGGACCTTCTACGAGCAGTACTTC
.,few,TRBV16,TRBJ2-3,CASSPSWGTDTQYF,TGTGCCAGCAGCCCCAGTTGGGGCACAGATACGCAGTATTTT
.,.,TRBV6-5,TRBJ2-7,CATLLGGAYEQYF,TGTGCCACCCTCCTGGGGGGGGCGTACGAGCAGTACTTC
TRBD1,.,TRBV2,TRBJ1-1,CASRREGQGGTEAFF,TGTGCCAGCAGGAGAGAGGGACAGGGGGGGACTGAAGCTTTCTTT
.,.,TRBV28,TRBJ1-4,CASSKLGFPTNEKLFF,TGTGCCAGCAGCAAGTTGGGGTTTCCAACTAATGAAAAACTGTTTTTT
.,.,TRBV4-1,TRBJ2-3,CASRSTGLGADTQYF,TGCGCCAGCAGATCAACAGGGTTAGGGGCAGATACGCAGTATTTT
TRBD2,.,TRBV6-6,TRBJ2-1,CASSRGTSGGSNEQFF,TGTGCCAGCAGTAGAGGGACTAGCGGGGGGAGCAATGAGCAGTTCTTC
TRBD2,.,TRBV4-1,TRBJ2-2,CASSQVLAGYTGELFF,TGCGCCAGCAGCCAAGTCCTAGCGGGGTACACCGGGGAGCTGTTTTTT
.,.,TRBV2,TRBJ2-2,CASRRRASANTGELFF,TGTGCCAGCAGGCGGAGGGCAAGCGCGAACACCGGGGAGCTGTTTTTT
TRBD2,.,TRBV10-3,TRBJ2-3,CAIAGGPTDTQYF,TGTGCCATAGCGGGGGGGCCGACAGATACGCAGTATTTT
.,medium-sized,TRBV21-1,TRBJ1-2,CASSKRLQHRGNYGYTF,TGTGCCAGCAGCAAACGCCTACAACATCGGGGCAACTATGGCTACACCTTC
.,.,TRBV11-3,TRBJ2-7,CASSLVRGTYEQYF,TGTGCCAGCAGCTTAGTTCGGGGGACCTACGAGCAGTACTTC